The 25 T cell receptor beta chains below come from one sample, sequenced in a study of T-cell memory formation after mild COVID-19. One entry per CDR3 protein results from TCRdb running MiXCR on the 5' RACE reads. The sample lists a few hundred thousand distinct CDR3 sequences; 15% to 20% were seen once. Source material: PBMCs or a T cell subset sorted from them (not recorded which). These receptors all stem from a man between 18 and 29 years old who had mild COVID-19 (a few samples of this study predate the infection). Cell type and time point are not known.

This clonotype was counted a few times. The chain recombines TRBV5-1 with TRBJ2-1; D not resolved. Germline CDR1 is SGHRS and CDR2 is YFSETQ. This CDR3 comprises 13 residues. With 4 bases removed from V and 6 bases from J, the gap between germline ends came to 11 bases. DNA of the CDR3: TGCGCCAGCAGCCGAATGAGTGGCAATGAGCAGTTCTTC. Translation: CASSRMSGNEQFF.

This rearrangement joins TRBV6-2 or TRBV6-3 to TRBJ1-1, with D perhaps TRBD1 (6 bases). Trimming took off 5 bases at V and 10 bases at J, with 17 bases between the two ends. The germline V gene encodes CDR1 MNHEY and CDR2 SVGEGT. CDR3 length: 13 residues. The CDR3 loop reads CASSLRRGAGAFF. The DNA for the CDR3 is TGTGCCAGCAGTCTTCGACGGGGGGCAGGAGCTTTCTTT.

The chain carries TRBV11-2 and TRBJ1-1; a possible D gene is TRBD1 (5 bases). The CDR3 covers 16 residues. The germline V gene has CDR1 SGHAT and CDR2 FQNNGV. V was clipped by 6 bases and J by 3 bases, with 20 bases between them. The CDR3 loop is CASSPLVRERDTEAFF. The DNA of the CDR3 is TGTGCCAGCAGTCCTCTTGTCAGGGAGAGAGACACTGAAGCTTTCTTT. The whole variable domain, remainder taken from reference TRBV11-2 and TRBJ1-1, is EAGVAQSPRYKIIEKRQSVAFWCNPISGHATLYWYQQILGQGPKLLIQFQNNGVVDDSQLPKDRFSAERLKGVDSTLKIQPAKLEDSAVYLCASSPLVRERDTEAFFGQGTRLTVV.

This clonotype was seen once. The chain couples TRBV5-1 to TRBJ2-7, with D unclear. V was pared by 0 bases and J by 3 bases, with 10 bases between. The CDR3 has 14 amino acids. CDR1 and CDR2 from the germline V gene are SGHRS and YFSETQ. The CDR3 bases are TGCGCCAGCAGCTTGGAGGCCGGAAACTACGAGCAGTACTTC. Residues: CASSLEAGNYEQYF.

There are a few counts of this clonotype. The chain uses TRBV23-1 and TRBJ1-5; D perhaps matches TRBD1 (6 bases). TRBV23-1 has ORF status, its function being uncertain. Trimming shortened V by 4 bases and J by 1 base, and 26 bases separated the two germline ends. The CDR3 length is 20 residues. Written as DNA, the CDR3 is TGCGCCAGCAGTCCTCTCTTTAGGCAGGGGCGAACTCTCAGCAATCAGCCCCAGCATTTT. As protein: CASSPLFRQGRTLSNQPQHF.

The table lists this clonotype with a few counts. The CDR3 sequence: CATQRWGTGYEQYV. CDR3 in DNA: TGTGCCACCCAACGATGGGGTACCGGCTACGAGCAGTACGTC. The chain links TRBV6-2 or TRBV6-3 to TRBJ2-7; D not certain. The V end lost 10 bases, the J end lost 3 bases, and 19 bases lay between the germline ends. This CDR3 has 14 residues. CDR1 and CDR2 from the germline V gene are MNHEY and SVGEGT.

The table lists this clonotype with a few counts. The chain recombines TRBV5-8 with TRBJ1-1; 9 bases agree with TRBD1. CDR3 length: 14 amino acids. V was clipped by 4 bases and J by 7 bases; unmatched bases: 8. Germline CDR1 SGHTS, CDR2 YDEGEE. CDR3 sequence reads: CASSPGQGLGEAFF. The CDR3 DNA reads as TGTGCCAGCAGCCCCGGACAGGGGTTGGGTGAAGCTTTCTTT.

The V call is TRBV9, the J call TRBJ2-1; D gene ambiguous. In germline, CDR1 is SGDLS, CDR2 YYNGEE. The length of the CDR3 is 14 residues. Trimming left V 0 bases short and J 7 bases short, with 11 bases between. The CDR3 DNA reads TGTGCCAGCAGCGTAGAGGGCACAGTGAATGAGCAGTTCTTC. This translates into CASSVEGTVNEQFF.

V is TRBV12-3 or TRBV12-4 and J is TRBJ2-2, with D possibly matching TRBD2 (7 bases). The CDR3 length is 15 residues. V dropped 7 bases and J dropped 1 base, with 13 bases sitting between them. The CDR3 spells CASTRGAGNTGELFF. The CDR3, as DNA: TGTGCCAGCACACGGGGGGCCGGGAACACCGGGGAGCTGTTTTTT.

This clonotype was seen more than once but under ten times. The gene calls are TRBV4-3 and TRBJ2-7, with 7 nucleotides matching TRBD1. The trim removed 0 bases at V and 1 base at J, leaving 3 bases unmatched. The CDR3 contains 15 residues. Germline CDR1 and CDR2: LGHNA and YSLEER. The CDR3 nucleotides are TGCGCCAGCAGCCAAGATCAGGGGGAATCCTACGAGCAGTACGTC. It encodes CASSQDQGESYEQYV.

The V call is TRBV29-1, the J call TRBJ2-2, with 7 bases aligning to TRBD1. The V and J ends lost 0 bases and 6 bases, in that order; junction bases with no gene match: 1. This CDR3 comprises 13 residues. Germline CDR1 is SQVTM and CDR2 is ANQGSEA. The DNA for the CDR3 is TGCAGCGTTGAAGAAGACAGGGCCGGGGAGCTGTTTTTT. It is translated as CSVEEDRAGELFF.

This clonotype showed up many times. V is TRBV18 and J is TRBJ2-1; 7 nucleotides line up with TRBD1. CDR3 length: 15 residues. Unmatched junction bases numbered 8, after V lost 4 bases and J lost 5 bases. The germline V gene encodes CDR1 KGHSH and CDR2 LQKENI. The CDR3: CASSRTGAFDNEQFF. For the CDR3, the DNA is TGTGCCAGCTCACGAACAGGGGCATTCGACAATGAGCAGTTCTTC.

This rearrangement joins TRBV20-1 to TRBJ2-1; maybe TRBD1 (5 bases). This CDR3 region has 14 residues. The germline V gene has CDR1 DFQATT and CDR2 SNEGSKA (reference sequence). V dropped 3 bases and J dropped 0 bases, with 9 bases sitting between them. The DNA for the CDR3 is TGCAGTGCTAGGGGGCAGAACTCCTACAATGAGCAGTTCTTC. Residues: CSARGQNSYNEQFF.

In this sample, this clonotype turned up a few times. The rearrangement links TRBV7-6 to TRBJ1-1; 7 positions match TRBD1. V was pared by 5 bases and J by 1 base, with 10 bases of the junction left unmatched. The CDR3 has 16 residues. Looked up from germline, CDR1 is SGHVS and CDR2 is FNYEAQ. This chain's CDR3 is CASSATGTDRNTEAFF. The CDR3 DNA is TGTGCCAGCAGCGCGACTGGGACAGATAGGAACACTGAAGCTTTCTTT. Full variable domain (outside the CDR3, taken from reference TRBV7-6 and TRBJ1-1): GAGVSQSPRYKVTKRGQDVALRCDPISGHVSLYWYRQALGQGPEFLTYFNYEAQQDKSGLPNDRFSAERPEGSISTLTIQRTEQRDSAMYRCASSATGTDRNTEAFFGQGTRLTVV.

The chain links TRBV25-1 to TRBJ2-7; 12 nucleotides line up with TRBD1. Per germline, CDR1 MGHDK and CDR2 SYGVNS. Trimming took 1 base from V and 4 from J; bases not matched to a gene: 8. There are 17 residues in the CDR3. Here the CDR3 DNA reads TGTGCCAGCAGTGAATCGGACGGGACAGGGGGCGGGTACGAGCAGTACGTC. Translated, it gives CASSESDGTGGGYEQYV.

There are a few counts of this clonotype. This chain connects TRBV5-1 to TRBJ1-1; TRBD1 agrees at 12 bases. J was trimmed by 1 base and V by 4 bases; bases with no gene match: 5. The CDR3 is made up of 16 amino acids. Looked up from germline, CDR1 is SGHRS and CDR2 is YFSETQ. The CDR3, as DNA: TGCGCCAGCAGCCTCGGGACAGGGGGCGCGAACACTGAAGCTTTCTTT. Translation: CASSLGTGGANTEAFF.

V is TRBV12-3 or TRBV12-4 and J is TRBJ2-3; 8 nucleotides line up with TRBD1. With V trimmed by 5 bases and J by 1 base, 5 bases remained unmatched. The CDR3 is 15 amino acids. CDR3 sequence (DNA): TGTGCCAGCAGTGAACCAGGGGGCCGCACAGATACGCAGTATTTT. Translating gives CASSEPGGRTDTQYF.

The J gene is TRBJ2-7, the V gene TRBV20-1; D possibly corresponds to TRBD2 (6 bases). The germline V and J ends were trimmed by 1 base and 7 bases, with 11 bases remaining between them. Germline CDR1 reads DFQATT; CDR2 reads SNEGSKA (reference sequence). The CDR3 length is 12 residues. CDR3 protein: CSARGGAGEQYV. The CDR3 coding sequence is TGCAGTGCTAGAGGCGGGGCCGGGGAGCAGTACGTC.

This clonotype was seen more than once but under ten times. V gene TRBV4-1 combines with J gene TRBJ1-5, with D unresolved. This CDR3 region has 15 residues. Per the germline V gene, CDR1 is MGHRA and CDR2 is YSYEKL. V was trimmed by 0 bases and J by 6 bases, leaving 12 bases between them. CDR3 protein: CASSQDLTGSQPQHF. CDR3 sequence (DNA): TGCGCCAGCAGCCAAGATTTGACGGGTAGTCAGCCCCAGCATTTT.

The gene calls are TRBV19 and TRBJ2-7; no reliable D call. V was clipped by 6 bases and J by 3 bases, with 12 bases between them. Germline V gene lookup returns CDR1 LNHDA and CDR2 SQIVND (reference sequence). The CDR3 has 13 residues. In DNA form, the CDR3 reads TGTGCCAGTAGCTCGGACGCAGTCTACGAGCAGTACTTC. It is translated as CASSSDAVYEQYF.

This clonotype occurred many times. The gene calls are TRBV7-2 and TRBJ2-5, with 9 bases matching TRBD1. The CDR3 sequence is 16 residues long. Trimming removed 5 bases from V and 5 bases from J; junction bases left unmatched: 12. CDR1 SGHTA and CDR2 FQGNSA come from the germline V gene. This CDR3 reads CASSRGTGYQGETQYF. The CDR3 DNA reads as TGTGCCAGCAGCAGAGGGACAGGGTATCAGGGTGAGACCCAGTACTTC. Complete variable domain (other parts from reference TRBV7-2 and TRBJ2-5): GAGVSQSPSNKVTEKGKDVELRCDPISGHTALYWYRQSLGQGLEFLIYFQGNSAPDKSGLPSDRFSAERTGGSVSTLTIQRTQQEDSAVYLCASSRGTGYQGETQYFGPGTRLLVL.

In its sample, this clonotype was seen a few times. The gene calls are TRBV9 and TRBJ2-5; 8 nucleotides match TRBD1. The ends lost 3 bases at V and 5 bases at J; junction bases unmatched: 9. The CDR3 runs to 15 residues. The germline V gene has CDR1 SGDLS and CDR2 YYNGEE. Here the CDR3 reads CASSALGTGGETQYF. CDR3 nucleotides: TGTGCCAGCAGCGCCCTCGGGACAGGTGGGGAGACCCAGTACTTC.

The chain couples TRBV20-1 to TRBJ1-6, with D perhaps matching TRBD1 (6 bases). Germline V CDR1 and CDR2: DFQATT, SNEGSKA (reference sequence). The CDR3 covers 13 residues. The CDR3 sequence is CSRRGAGNSPLHF. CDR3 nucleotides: TGCAGCCGTCGGGGGGCGGGAAATTCACCCCTCCACTTT.

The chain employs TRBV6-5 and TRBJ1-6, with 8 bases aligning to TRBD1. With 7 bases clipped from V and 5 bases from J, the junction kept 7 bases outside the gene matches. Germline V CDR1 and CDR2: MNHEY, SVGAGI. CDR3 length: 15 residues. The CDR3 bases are TGTGCCAGCACCCCTACAGGGGGTCATAATTCACCCCTCCACTTT. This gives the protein CASTPTGGHNSPLHF.

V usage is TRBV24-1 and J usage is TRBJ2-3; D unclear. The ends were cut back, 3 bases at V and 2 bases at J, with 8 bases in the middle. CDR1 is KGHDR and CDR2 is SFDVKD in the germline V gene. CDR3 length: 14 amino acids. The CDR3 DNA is TGTGCCACCAGTGATCCCCCCCCCACAGATACGCAGTATTTT. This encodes CATSDPPPTDTQYF.